This TCR beta chain was recovered during a study of cytomegalovirus exposure and HLA in healthy donors. For the study at large: The same platform was used for the 120 validation repertoires and the approximately 700 first-cohort repertoires, a later analysis reported.

Findings and limits, study-wide: A subsequent analysis found that TCR clusters from the first cohort also tended to co-occur in the approximately 130 validation repertoires, with about 93% of cluster scores above 0.

Details on this clone: Its matching antigen is unknown.

Trimming cost V 4 bases and J 2 bases; bases outside gene matches: 9. The CDR3 consists of 18 residues. The germline gives CDR1 MNHNS, CDR2 SASEGT. This table comes from immunoSEQ multiplex PCR, and its TCRdb copy is limited to in-frame clones, with some not included. The repertoire holds 150,000 to 180,000 clones, with around nine tenths as singletons. The V and J genes are TRBV6-1 and TRBJ2-7; 15 bases are a match to TRBD2. This receptor was taken from a young man in good health and CMV-seropositive. The sequenced material came from PBMCs. CDR3 DNA sequence: TGTGCCAGCAGTGCAACCGGGACTAGCGGGGGGTCCCCCTACGAGCAGTACTTC. Its translation is CASSATGTSGGSPYEQYF.